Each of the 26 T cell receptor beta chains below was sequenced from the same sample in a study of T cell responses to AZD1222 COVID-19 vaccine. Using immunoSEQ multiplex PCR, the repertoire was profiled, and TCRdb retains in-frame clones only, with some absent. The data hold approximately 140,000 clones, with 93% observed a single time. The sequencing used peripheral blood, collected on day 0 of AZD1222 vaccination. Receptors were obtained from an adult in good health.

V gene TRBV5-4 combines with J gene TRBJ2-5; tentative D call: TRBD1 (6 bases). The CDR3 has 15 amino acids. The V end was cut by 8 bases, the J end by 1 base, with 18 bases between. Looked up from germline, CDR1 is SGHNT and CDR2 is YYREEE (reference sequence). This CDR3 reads CASSKTGLLQETQYF. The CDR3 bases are TGTGCCAGTTCTAAGACAGGACTTCTCCAAGAGACCCAGTACTTC.

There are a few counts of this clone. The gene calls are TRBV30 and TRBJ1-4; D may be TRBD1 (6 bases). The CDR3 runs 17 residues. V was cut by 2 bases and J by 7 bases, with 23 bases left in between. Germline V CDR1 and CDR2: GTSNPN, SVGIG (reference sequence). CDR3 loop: CAWSLNHDRSDGEKLFF. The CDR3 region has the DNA TGTGCCTGGAGTCTAAACCACGACAGGTCGGACGGTGAAAAACTGTTTTTT.

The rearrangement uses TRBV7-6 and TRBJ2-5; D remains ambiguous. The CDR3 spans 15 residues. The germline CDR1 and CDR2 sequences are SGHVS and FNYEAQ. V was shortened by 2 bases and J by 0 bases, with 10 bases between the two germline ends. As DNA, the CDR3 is TGTGCCAGCAGCTTAAAGTACAGTGACCAAGAGACCCAGTACTTC. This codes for CASSLKYSDQETQYF.

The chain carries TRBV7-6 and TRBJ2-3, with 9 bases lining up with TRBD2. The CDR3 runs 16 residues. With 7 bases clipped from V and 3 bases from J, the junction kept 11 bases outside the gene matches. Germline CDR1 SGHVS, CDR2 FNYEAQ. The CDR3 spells CASTLGGLAKTDTQYF. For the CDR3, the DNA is TGTGCCAGCACCTTGGGAGGACTAGCGAAAACAGATACGCAGTATTTT.

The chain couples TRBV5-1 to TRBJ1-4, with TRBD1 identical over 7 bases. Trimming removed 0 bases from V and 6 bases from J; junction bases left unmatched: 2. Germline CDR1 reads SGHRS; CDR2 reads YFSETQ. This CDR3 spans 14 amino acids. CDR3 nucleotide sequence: TGCGCCAGCAGCTTGGGGCAGGGGGATGAAAAACTGTTTTTT. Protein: CASSLGQGDEKLFF.

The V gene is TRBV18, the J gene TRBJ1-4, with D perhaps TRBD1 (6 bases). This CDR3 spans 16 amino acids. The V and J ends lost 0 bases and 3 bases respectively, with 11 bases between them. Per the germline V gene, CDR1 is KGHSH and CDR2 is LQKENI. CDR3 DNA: TGTGCCAGCTCACCACCGAGGGGGGCTTCTAATGAAAAACTGTTTTTT. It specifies CASSPPRGASNEKLFF.

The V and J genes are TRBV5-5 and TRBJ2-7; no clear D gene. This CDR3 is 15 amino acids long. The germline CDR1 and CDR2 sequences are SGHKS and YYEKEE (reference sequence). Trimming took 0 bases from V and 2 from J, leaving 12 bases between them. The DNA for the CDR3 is TGTGCCAGCAGCTTGGCCCTCCAGGTCACCTACGAGCAGTACTTC. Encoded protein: CASSLALQVTYEQYF. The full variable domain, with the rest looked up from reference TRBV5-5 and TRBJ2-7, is DAGVTQSPTHLIKTRGQQVTLRCSPISGHKSVSWYQQVLGQGPQFIFQYYEKEERGRGNFPDRFSARQFPNYSSELNVNALLLGDSALYLCASSLALQVTYEQYFGPGTRLTVT.

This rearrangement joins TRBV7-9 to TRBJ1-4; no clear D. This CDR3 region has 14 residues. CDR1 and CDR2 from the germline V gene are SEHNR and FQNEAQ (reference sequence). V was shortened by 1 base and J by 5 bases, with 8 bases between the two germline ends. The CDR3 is CASSLGRKNEKLFF. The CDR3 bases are TGTGCCAGCAGCTTAGGACGGAAGAATGAAAAACTGTTTTTT. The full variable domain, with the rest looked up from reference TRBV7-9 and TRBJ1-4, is DTGVSQNPRHKITKRGQNVTFRCDPISEHNRLYWYRQTLGQGPEFLTYFQNEAQLEKSRLLSDRFSAERPKGSFSTLEIQRTEQGDSAMYLCASSLGRKNEKLFFGSGTQLSVL.

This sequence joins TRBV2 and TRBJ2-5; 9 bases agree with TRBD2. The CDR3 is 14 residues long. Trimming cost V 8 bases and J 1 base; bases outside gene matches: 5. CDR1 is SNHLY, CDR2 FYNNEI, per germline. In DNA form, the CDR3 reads TGTGCCAGCGAGCGGGGGGCTTCCCAAGAGACCCAGTACTTC. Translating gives CASERGASQETQYF.

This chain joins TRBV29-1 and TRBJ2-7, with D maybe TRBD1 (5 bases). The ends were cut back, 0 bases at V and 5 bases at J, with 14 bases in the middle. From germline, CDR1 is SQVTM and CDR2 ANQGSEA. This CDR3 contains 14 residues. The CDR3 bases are TGCAGCGTTGAAGATTGGCGACAGAACAACGAGCAGTACTTC. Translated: CSVEDWRQNNEQYF.

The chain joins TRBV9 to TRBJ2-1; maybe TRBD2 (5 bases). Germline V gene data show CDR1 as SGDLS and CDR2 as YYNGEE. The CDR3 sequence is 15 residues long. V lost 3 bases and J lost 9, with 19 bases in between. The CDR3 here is CASSGEGVGPSEQFF. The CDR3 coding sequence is TGTGCCAGCAGCGGCGAGGGAGTTGGGCCTAGTGAGCAGTTCTTC.

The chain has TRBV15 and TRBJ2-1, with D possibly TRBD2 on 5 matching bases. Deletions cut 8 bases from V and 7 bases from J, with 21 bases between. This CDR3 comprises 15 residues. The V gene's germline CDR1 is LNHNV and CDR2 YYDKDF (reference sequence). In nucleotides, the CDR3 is TGTGCCACCGGGGAGAGACTGACTCAAGGGAATGAGCAGTTCTTC. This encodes CATGERLTQGNEQFF. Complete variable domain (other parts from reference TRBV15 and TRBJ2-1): DAMVIQNPRYQVTQFGKPVTLSCSQTLNHNVMYWYQQKSSQAPKLLFHYYDKDFNNEADTPDNFQSRRPNTSFCFLDIRSPGLGDTAMYLCATGERLTQGNEQFFGPGTRLTVL.

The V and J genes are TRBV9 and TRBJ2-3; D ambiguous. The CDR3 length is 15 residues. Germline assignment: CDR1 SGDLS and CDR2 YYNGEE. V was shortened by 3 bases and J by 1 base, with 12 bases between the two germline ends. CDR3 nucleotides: TGTGCCAGCAGCGCGAGTTCCCTTCGCACAGATACGCAGTATTTT. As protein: CASSASSLRTDTQYF.

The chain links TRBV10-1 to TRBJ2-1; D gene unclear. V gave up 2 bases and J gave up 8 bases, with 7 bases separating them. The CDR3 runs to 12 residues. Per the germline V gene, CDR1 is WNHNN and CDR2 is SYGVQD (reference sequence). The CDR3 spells CASSEGRDEQFF. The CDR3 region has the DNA TGCGCCAGCAGTGAGGGACGCGATGAGCAGTTCTTC.

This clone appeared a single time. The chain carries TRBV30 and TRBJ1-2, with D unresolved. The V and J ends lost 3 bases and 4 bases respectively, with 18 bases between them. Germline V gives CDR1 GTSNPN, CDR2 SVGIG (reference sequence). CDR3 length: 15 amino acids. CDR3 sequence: CAWRVVPRILYGYTF. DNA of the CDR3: TGTGCCTGGAGGGTCGTACCGCGTATACTCTATGGCTACACCTTC.

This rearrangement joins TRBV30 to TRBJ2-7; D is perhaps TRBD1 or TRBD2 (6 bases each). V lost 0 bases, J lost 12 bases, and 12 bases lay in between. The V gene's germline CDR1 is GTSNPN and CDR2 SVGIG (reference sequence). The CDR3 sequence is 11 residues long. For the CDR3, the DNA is TGTGCCTGGAGTGTGGGGGGCAGCTCGTACTTC. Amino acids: CAWSVGGSSYF.

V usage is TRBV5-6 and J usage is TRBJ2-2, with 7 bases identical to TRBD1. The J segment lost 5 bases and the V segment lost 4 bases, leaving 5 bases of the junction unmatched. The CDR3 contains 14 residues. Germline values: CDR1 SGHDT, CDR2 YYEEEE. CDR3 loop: CASSIDRDTGELFF. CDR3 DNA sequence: TGTGCCAGCAGCATCGACAGGGATACCGGGGAGCTGTTTTTT.

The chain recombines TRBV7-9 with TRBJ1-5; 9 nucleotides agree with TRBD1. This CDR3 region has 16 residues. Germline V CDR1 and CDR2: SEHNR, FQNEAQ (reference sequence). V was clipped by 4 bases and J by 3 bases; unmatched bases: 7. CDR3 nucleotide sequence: TGTGCCAGCAGCTCAGGACAGGGGAGGGTCAATCAGCCCCAGCATTTT. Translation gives CASSSGQGRVNQPQHF. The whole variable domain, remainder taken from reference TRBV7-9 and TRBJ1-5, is DTGVSQNPRHKITKRGQNVTFRCDPISEHNRLYWYRQTLGQGPEFLTYFQNEAQLEKSRLLSDRFSAERPKGSFSTLEIQRTEQGDSAMYLCASSSGQGRVNQPQHFGDGTRLSIL.

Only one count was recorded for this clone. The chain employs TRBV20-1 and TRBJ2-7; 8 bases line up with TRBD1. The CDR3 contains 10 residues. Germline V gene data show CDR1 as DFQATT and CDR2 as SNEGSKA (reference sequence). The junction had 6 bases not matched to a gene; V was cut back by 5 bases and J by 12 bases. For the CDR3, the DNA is TGCAGTGCTCCCGGGACAGGCCTGTACTTC. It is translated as CSAPGTGLYF.

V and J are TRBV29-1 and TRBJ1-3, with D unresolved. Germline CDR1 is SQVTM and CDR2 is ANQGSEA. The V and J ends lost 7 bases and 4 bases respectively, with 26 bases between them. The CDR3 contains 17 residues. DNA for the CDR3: TGCAGCGCCCGTGCGCTCAACCCCTTTATGGGCGGAAACACCATATATTTT. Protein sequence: CSARALNPFMGGNTIYF.

CDR3 region: CASSFGTGWGQYF. The CDR3, as DNA: TGTGCCAGCAGTTTTGGGACAGGGTGGGGGCAGTACTTC. V is TRBV28 and J is TRBJ2-7; TRBD1 matches 9 bases. CDR1 and CDR2 from the germline V gene are MDHEN and SYDVKM. The CDR3 totals 13 residues. J gave up 9 bases and V 3 bases, and 6 bases lay outside the gene matches.

Here the CDR3 DNA reads TGTGCCAGCAGCCGCGAACCCCACGGAGGAGCGACCTATGAGCAGTTCTTC. Protein: CASSREPHGGATYEQFF. The chain recombines TRBV7-3 with TRBJ2-1; possibly TRBD2 for D (5 bases). CDR3 length equals 17 residues. Deletions cut 5 bases from V and 8 bases from J, with 25 bases between. Looked up from germline, CDR1 is SGHTA and CDR2 is FQGTGA.

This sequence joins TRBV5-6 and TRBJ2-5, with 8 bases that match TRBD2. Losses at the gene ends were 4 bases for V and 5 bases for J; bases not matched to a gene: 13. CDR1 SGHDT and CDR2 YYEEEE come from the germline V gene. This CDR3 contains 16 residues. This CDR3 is CASSPRAGDLTETQYF. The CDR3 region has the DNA TGTGCCAGCAGCCCCAGAGCGGGGGACCTGACGGAGACCCAGTACTTC.

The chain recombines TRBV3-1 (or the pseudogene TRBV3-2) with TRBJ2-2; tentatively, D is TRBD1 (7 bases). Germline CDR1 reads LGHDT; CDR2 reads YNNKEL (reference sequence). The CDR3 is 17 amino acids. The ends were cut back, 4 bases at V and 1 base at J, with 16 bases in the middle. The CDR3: CASSRQGGPLNTGELFF. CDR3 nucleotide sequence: TGTGCCAGCAGCCGCCAGGGGGGTCCTCTGAACACCGGGGAGCTGTTTTTT.

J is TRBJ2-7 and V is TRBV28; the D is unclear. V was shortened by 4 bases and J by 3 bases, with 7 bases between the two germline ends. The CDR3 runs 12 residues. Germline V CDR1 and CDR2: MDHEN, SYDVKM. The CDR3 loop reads CASSSSRYEQYF. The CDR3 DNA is TGTGCCAGCAGTTCGTCTCGCTACGAGCAGTACTTC.

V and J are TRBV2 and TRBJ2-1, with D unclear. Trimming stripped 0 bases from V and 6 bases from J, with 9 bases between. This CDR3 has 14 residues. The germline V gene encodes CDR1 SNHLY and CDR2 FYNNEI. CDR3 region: CASSEARLLNEQFF. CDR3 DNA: TGTGCCAGCAGTGAAGCCCGACTTCTCAATGAGCAGTTCTTC.